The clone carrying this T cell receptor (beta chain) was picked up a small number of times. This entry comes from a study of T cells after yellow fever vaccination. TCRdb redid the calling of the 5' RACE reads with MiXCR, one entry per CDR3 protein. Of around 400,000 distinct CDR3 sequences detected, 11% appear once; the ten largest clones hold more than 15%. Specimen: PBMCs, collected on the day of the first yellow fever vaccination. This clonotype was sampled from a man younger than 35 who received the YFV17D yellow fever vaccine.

The CDR3 coding sequence is TGCAGTGTTCCGGGACTGCGGAGGAGGACCCAGTACTTC. It codes for CSVPGLRRRTQYF. The rearrangement joins TRBV20-1 to TRBJ2-5, with TRBD2 as a possible D gene (6 bases). The V gene's germline CDR1 is DFQATT and CDR2 SNEGSKA (reference sequence). This CDR3 has 13 residues. Trimming left V 7 bases short and J 7 bases short, with 19 bases between.